Below, 32 T cell receptor beta chains from the same sample are listed, as sequenced in a study of T cell changes during pregnancy in multiple sclerosis. Here immunoSEQ multiplex PCR was the method, and the copy in TCRdb shows in-frame clones only, minus some. The table lists over 30,000 clones, 90% to 95% of them singletons. The sequencing here drew on CD4+ T cells from peripheral blood mononuclear cells, taken after pregnancy. The receptors originated from a female donor with multiple sclerosis, enrolled in a pregnancy study.

This chain uses TRBV18 with TRBJ1-1; TRBD1 might be the D (6 bases). The CDR3 contains 15 residues. V was cut by 5 bases and J by 0 bases, with 13 bases left in between. The germline V gene has CDR1 KGHSH and CDR2 LQKENI. CDR3 amino acids: CASSRARGMNTEAFF. Written as DNA, the CDR3 is TGTGCCAGCTCAAGGGCCAGGGGCATGAACACTGAAGCTTTCTTT.

The V gene is TRBV10-1, the J gene TRBJ1-6, with D perhaps TRBD1 (5 bases). V lost 2 bases and J 6 bases, leaving 14 bases between the germline ends. Per the germline V gene, CDR1 is WNHNN and CDR2 is SYGVQD (reference sequence). CDR3 size: 16 residues. The CDR3 DNA is TGCGCCAGCAGTGAGAGGGCAGGGTTCCGTAATTCACCCCTCCACTTT. Protein sequence: CASSERAGFRNSPLHF.

In DNA form, the CDR3 reads TGTGCCAGCAGCTTAGGGCAGTCTAGCTCCTATAATTCACCCCTCCACTTT. This sequence encodes CASSLGQSSSYNSPLHF. The chain links TRBV7-8 to TRBJ1-6; no definite D call. Germline V gene sequence: CDR1 SGHVS, CDR2 FQNEAQ. The CDR3 covers 17 residues. Trimming removed 1 base from V and 0 bases from J, with 10 bases in between. The whole variable domain, remainder taken from reference TRBV7-8 and TRBJ1-6, is GAGVSQSPRYKVAKRGQDVALRCDPISGHVSLFWYQQALGQGPEFLTYFQNEAQLDKSGLPSDRFFAERPEGSVSTLKIQRTQQEDSAVYLCASSLGQSSSYNSPLHFGNGTRLTVT.

This clone showed up just once. This chain links TRBV29-1 with TRBJ2-3; D might be TRBD2 (5 bases). The CDR3 is 12 residues long. Trimming shortened V by 6 bases and J by 2 bases, and 9 bases separated the two germline ends. Germline CDR1 SQVTM, CDR2 ANQGSEA. CDR3 sequence reads: CSVRDFTDTQYF. CDR3 bases: TGCAGCGTGAGGGATTTCACAGATACGCAGTATTTT.

The chain employs TRBV6-6 and TRBJ1-2, with 9 nucleotides matching TRBD1. This CDR3 is 15 amino acids long. V gave up 6 bases and J gave up 6 bases; unmatched junction bases: 11. From germline, CDR1 is MNHNY and CDR2 SVGAGI (reference sequence). The CDR3: CASRDPGQGLNGYTF. DNA of the CDR3: TGTGCCAGCAGAGACCCGGGACAGGGTTTAAATGGCTACACCTTC.

The V call is TRBV19, the J call TRBJ1-6; D not resolved. Trimming removed 2 bases at V and 0 bases at J, with 11 bases between. This CDR3 has 17 residues. Germline loops: CDR1 LNHDA, CDR2 SQIVND (reference sequence). CDR3 residues: CASSIYRGSSYNSPLHF. The CDR3 DNA is TGTGCCAGTAGTATATATCGGGGTAGCTCCTATAATTCACCCCTCCACTTT.

The chain joins TRBV5-8 to TRBJ2-2; D uncertain. Looked up from germline, CDR1 is SGHTS and CDR2 is YDEGEE. This CDR3 region has 12 residues. With 7 bases removed from V and 7 bases from J, the gap between germline ends came to 11 bases. CDR3 sequence reads: CASFHVGGELFF. CDR3 DNA: TGTGCCAGCTTCCACGTCGGCGGGGAGCTGTTTTTT.

The CDR3 here is CASSQSVPDTQYF. CDR3 in DNA: TGCGCCAGCAGCCAGTCGGTCCCAGATACGCAGTATTTT. The chain has TRBV4-1 and TRBJ2-3; D is uncertain. Per germline, CDR1 MGHRA and CDR2 YSYEKL. The V end lost 3 bases, the J end lost 4 bases, and 8 bases lay between the germline ends. The CDR3 length is 13 residues.

J is TRBJ1-1 and V is TRBV5-1; D gene uncertain. CDR3 size: 15 residues. V gave up 1 base and J gave up 4 bases, with 14 bases separating them. Germline CDR1 SGHRS, CDR2 YFSETQ. The CDR3 protein is CASSLLVAGGTEAFF. The CDR3 DNA sequence: TGCGCCAGCAGCTTGTTGGTGGCGGGCGGCACTGAAGCTTTCTTT.

CDR3 sequence reads: CASSRPLRGLKGNTIYF. The CDR3 DNA sequence: TGCGCCAGCAGCCGACCACTCAGGGGGCTTAAGGGAAACACCATATATTTT. The chain is built from TRBV4-1 and TRBJ1-3; the match to TRBD1 covers 8 bases. The V and J ends lost 4 bases and 4 bases, in that order; junction bases with no gene match: 12. Germline CDR1 and CDR2: MGHRA and YSYEKL. This CDR3 has 17 amino acids.

This sequence joins TRBV10-3 and TRBJ2-7; 8 bases are shared with TRBD2. This CDR3 spans 13 amino acids. V lost 6 bases and J lost 6; bases outside the gene matches: 7. Germline V lookup: CDR1 ENHRY, CDR2 SYGVKD. CDR3: CAISAGGAAEQYF. The CDR3 nucleotides read TGTGCCATCAGCGCCGGGGGGGCTGCCGAGCAGTACTTC.

The chain carries TRBV5-1 and TRBJ2-3; 10 positions match TRBD2. The ends lost 3 bases at V and 3 bases at J; junction bases unmatched: 7. This CDR3 has 16 residues. Germline CDR1 reads SGHRS; CDR2 reads YFSETQ. The DNA of the CDR3 is TGCGCCAGCAGCTCCAAGCCACTAGCGGGGACAGATACGCAGTATTTT. It yields the protein CASSSKPLAGTDTQYF. Together with reference TRBV5-1 and TRBJ2-3, the CDR3 gives the full variable domain: KAGVTQTPRYLIKTRGQQVTLSCSPISGHRSVSWYQQTPGQGLQFLFEYFSETQRNKGNFPGRFSGRQFSNSRSEMNVSTLELGDSALYLCASSSKPLAGTDTQYFGPGTRLTVL.

J is TRBJ1-2 and V is TRBV5-1, with D possibly matching TRBD1 (6 bases). Germline CDR1 and CDR2: SGHRS and YFSETQ. This CDR3 has 14 amino acids. Trimming cost V 4 bases and J 4 bases, with 14 bases left between them. This chain's CDR3 is CASSPRTDSYGYTF. The DNA for the CDR3 is TGCGCCAGCAGCCCTCGGACGGACAGCTATGGCTACACCTTC.

This chain links TRBV19 with TRBJ1-5; unclear D gene. V lost 3 bases and J lost 8, with 20 bases in between. Germline V lookup: CDR1 LNHDA, CDR2 SQIVND (reference sequence). The CDR3 has 16 residues. The CDR3 region is CASSIRPGGTKEPQHF. In DNA, the CDR3 is TGTGCCAGTAGTATTAGGCCCGGCGGAACGAAGGAGCCCCAGCATTTT.

Here the CDR3 DNA reads TGTGCCAGCAGCTTTACTAGCGGGGGGGCCGCAGATACGCAGTATTTT. It is translated as CASSFTSGGAADTQYF. The rearrangement links TRBV11-2 to TRBJ2-3; TRBD2 agrees at 13 bases. The CDR3 runs to 16 residues. Germline loops: CDR1 SGHAT, CDR2 FQNNGV. V shed 3 bases, J shed 4 bases, and the junction held 4 bases outside the gene matches.

The V gene is TRBV7-3, the J gene TRBJ1-1; unclear D gene. The V and J ends lost 5 bases and 2 bases respectively, with 9 bases between them. The CDR3 contains 13 residues. CDR1 is SGHTA and CDR2 is FQGTGA in the germline V gene. The DNA of the CDR3 is TGTGCCAGCAGCCGACTGCGAAACACTGAAGCTTTCTTT. This translates into CASSRLRNTEAFF.

This rearrangement joins TRBV7-2 to TRBJ1-2; 9 bases match TRBD1. V lost 5 bases to trimming and J lost 7 bases; unmatched junction nucleotides: 5. The CDR3 consists of 13 residues. The germline V gene has CDR1 SGHTA and CDR2 FQGNSA. CDR3 DNA sequence: TGTGCCAGCAGCCGGGACAGGGCGGGTGGCTACACCTTC. Protein: CASSRDRAGGYTF. Drawing the rest from reference TRBV7-2 and TRBJ1-2, the complete variable domain is GAGVSQSPSNKVTEKGKDVELRCDPISGHTALYWYRQSLGQGLEFLIYFQGNSAPDKSGLPSDRFSAERTGGSVSTLTIQRTQQEDSAVYLCASSRDRAGGYTFGSGTRLTVV.

This clone has more than one count but fewer than ten. The chain couples TRBV11-2 to TRBJ2-7, with 8 positions matching TRBD2. The CDR3 runs 15 residues. Trimming at V came to 0 bases and at J to 5 bases, leaving 6 bases not matched to a gene. Germline loops: CDR1 SGHAT, CDR2 FQNNGV. The CDR3 DNA reads TGTGCCAGCAGCTTAGACCGGGGGGGGTTCCACGAGCAGTACTTC. This translates into CASSLDRGGFHEQYF.

The chain employs TRBV9 and TRBJ1-1; no clear D. V dropped 2 bases and J dropped 1 base, with 6 bases sitting between them. The length of the CDR3 is 13 residues. CDR1 is SGDLS, CDR2 YYNGEE, per germline. The CDR3 protein is CASSVRENTEAFF. CDR3 sequence (DNA): TGTGCCAGCAGCGTGAGGGAGAACACTGAAGCTTTCTTT.

CDR3 coding DNA: TGTGCCAGCTCACCAGGACAGAGGAATTCACCCCTCCACTTT. It specifies CASSPGQRNSPLHF. The chain recombines TRBV18 with TRBJ1-6, with D possibly matching TRBD1 (6 bases). Germline assignment: CDR1 KGHSH and CDR2 LQKENI. Trimming cost V 2 bases and J 7 bases, with 9 bases left between them. The CDR3 is 14 amino acids.

This chain uses TRBV5-1 with TRBJ2-1; possible D gene TRBD2, 5 bases. The ends were cut back, 7 bases at V and 0 bases at J, with 11 bases in the middle. CDR3 length: 14 residues. The germline V gene encodes CDR1 SGHRS and CDR2 YFSETQ. CDR3 loop: CASQDGGSYNEQFF. CDR3 DNA: TGCGCCAGCCAGGACGGAGGCTCCTACAATGAGCAGTTCTTC.

DNA for the CDR3: TGTGCCAGTAGTATTGGTGGGGCTTCCACTGAAGCTTTCTTT. It yields the protein CASSIGGASTEAFF. This sequence joins TRBV19 and TRBJ1-1; tentatively, D is TRBD1 (5 bases). Germline CDR1 is LNHDA and CDR2 is SQIVND (reference sequence). V lost 3 bases, J lost 4 bases, and 12 bases lay in between. This CDR3 spans 14 amino acids.

CDR3 bases: TGTGCCAGCAGCTTGGATGGTCCGGGGGTGACCTACAATGAGCAGTTCTTC. Encoded protein: CASSLDGPGVTYNEQFF. V usage is TRBV5-4 and J usage is TRBJ2-1; a weak D match, TRBD2 (6 bases). CDR1 is SGHNT and CDR2 is YYREEE in the germline V gene (reference sequence). V was shortened by 0 bases and J by 2 bases, with 15 bases between the two germline ends. The CDR3 loop spans 17 amino acids.

V gene TRBV5-5 combines with J gene TRBJ1-1; a weak D match, TRBD1 (5 bases). The V and J ends lost 0 bases and 1 base respectively, with 19 bases between them. The germline gives CDR1 SGHKS, CDR2 YYEKEE (reference sequence). CDR3 length: 18 residues. The CDR3 coding sequence is TGTGCCAGCAGCTTGGGCCCAATGAGGGAGGGGAAGAACACTGAAGCTTTCTTT. It yields the protein CASSLGPMREGKNTEAFF.

This chain links TRBV9 with TRBJ2-2; 10 nucleotides line up with TRBD1. CDR1 is SGDLS, CDR2 YYNGEE, per germline. The V segment lost 7 bases and the J segment 3 bases; nucleotides outside the gene matches: 3. The CDR3 has 14 residues. This CDR3 is CASAGTGDTGELFF. The CDR3, as DNA: TGTGCCAGCGCCGGGACAGGGGACACCGGGGAGCTGTTTTTT.

The chain links TRBV15 to TRBJ2-1; 11 nucleotides agree with TRBD2. CDR1 is LNHNV, CDR2 YYDKDF, per germline (reference sequence). CDR3 length: 16 amino acids. Losses at the gene ends were 1 base for V and 5 bases for J; bases not matched to a gene: 4. In DNA form, the CDR3 reads TGTGCCACCAGCAGAGTATTACTAGCGGGGGACAATGAGCAGTTCTTC. It translates to CATSRVLLAGDNEQFF.

The chain combines TRBV5-6 with TRBJ1-1; 7 bases match TRBD1. This CDR3 comprises 16 residues. The V gene end was trimmed by 4 bases and the J gene end by 2 bases; junction bases not matched to a gene: 11. Germline-derived CDR1 and CDR2 are SGHDT and YYEEEE. The CDR3 is CASSPLGDSLNTEAFF. The CDR3 DNA reads TGTGCCAGCAGCCCCTTAGGGGACAGCTTAAACACTGAAGCTTTCTTT.

The chain combines TRBV5-4 with TRBJ1-1, with 8 bases aligning to TRBD1. From germline, CDR1 is SGHNT and CDR2 YYREEE (reference sequence). The length of the CDR3 is 15 residues. V shed 3 bases and J 1 base; nucleotides not matched to a gene: 5. CDR3 sequence: CASSSRTGSNTEAFF. Here the CDR3 DNA reads TGTGCCAGCAGCTCCCGGACAGGGTCGAACACTGAAGCTTTCTTT.

The chain uses TRBV29-1 and TRBJ2-3; TRBD1 agrees at 10 bases. Germline CDR1 and CDR2: SQVTM and ANQGSEA. This CDR3 region has 14 residues. The V segment lost 7 bases and the J segment 6 bases; nucleotides outside the gene matches: 10. The CDR3 region has the DNA TGCAGCGCCGACGGACAGGGGGTCATGGATACGCAGTATTTT. Translating it yields CSADGQGVMDTQYF.

The sample holds one count of this clone. The genes are TRBV7-9 and TRBJ2-7, with D possibly matching TRBD1 (6 bases). This CDR3 is built from 15 residues. Germline assignment: CDR1 SEHNR and CDR2 FQNEAQ (reference sequence). V lost 3 bases and J lost 6, with 18 bases in between. The DNA of the CDR3 is TGTGCCAGCAGCTTCGGGCAGGGGCGACCCCCCGAGCAGTACTTC. It yields the protein CASSFGQGRPPEQYF.

This rearrangement joins TRBV7-6 to TRBJ1-3, with D maybe TRBD1 (5 bases). Germline CDR1 is SGHVS and CDR2 is FNYEAQ. This CDR3 contains 17 residues. V gave up 0 bases and J gave up 0 bases, with 12 bases separating them. Here the CDR3 DNA reads TGTGCCAGCAGCTTAGCGCCTCAGGGCCCCTCTGGAAACACCATATATTTT. Amino acids: CASSLAPQGPSGNTIYF.

The chain has TRBV7-2 and TRBJ2-5; D is perhaps TRBD2 (6 bases). Trimming pared 5 bases from V and 3 bases from J, leaving 22 bases between. The CDR3 sequence is 17 residues long. Germline V lookup: CDR1 SGHTA, CDR2 FQGNSA. CDR3 sequence: CASSLEVNLASKETQYF. CDR3 coding DNA: TGTGCCAGCAGCCTCGAGGTTAATCTAGCGTCAAAAGAGACCCAGTACTTC.